These 9 T cell receptor beta chains came from one sample sequenced in a study of T cell responses to AZD1222 COVID-19 vaccine. Assay: immunoSEQ multiplex PCR; the TCRdb copy retains only in-frame clones and omits some. Altogether 94,000 or so clones are present, 89% being singletons, with the ten largest covering around 1.6%. The sample consisted of peripheral blood, taken on day 0 of AZD1222 vaccination. Every receptor here comes from an adult in good health.

The chain is built from TRBV7-6 and TRBJ2-1; TRBD2 aligns across 7 bases. Germline CDR1 and CDR2: SGHVS and FNYEAQ. V shed 5 bases and J 5 bases; nucleotides not matched to a gene: 9. The CDR3 contains 15 residues. CDR3 nucleotides: TGTGCCAGCAGCACGTTTTCGGGGGGAGACAATGAGCAGTTCTTC. The encoded protein is CASSTFSGGDNEQFF.

This chain joins TRBV28 and TRBJ1-4; 9 positions agree with TRBD1. The CDR3 sequence is 14 residues long. The V and J ends lost 6 bases and 7 bases, in that order; junction bases with no gene match: 6. Per the germline V gene, CDR1 is MDHEN and CDR2 is SYDVKM. In DNA, the CDR3 is TGTGCCAGCAGACCGGGACAGGGAGTTGAAAAACTGTTTTTT. It yields the protein CASRPGQGVEKLFF.

The chain combines TRBV6-5 with TRBJ1-1; D unresolved. This CDR3 comprises 15 residues. Germline V gene sequence: CDR1 MNHEY, CDR2 SVGAGI. V was cut by 4 bases and J by 2 bases, with 14 bases left in between. The CDR3 loop is CASSSERRTNTEAFF. The CDR3 region has the DNA TGTGCCAGCAGTTCCGAGCGCCGGACCAACACTGAAGCTTTCTTT.

V usage is TRBV7-8 and J usage is TRBJ1-3, with D tentatively TRBD1 (6 bases). Germline CDR1 and CDR2: SGHVS and FQNEAQ. V was cut by 7 bases and J by 0 bases, with 13 bases left in between. The length of the CDR3 is 15 residues. The CDR3 DNA follows: TGTGCCAGCAAGACAGGCACCAGCTCTGGAAACACCATATATTTT. The encoded protein is CASKTGTSSGNTIYF.

This chain uses TRBV5-5 with TRBJ1-2; 7 nucleotides align to TRBD1. There are 15 residues in the CDR3. Germline loops: CDR1 SGHKS, CDR2 YYEKEE (reference sequence). V shed 0 bases, J shed 5 bases, and the junction held 7 bases outside the gene matches. CDR3 region: CASSLGPDRRYGYTF. In DNA form, the CDR3 reads TGTGCCAGCAGCTTGGGGCCGGACAGGCGATATGGCTACACCTTC. The full variable domain, in which reference TRBV5-5 and TRBJ1-2 provide the parts outside the CDR3, is DAGVTQSPTHLIKTRGQQVTLRCSPISGHKSVSWYQQVLGQGPQFIFQYYEKEERGRGNFPDRFSARQFPNYSSELNVNALLLGDSALYLCASSLGPDRRYGYTFGSGTRLTVV.

In this sample, this clone turned up once. The genes are TRBV6-5 and TRBJ1-2; 9 bases are shared with TRBD1. V was pared by 7 bases and J by 4 bases, with 4 bases of the junction left unmatched. Germline CDR1 reads MNHEY; CDR2 reads SVGAGI. This CDR3 region has 13 residues. CDR3 region: CASKETGGYGYTF. For the CDR3, the DNA is TGTGCCAGCAAGGAGACAGGGGGCTATGGCTACACCTTC.

CDR3 sequence (DNA): TGTGCCAGCAGTTTAGAGGGGATGAACACTGAAGCTTTCTTT. Protein product: CASSLEGMNTEAFF. The rearrangement joins TRBV27 to TRBJ1-1; TRBD1 might be the D (5 bases). The germline V gene has CDR1 MNHEY and CDR2 SMNVEV (reference sequence). V was cut by 2 bases and J by 0 bases, with 7 bases left in between. There are 14 residues in the CDR3.

The chain joins TRBV24-1 to TRBJ1-1, with D hard to call. The V and J ends lost 0 bases and 6 bases respectively, with 10 bases between them. This CDR3 comprises 14 residues. The germline V gene encodes CDR1 KGHDR and CDR2 SFDVKD. The CDR3 DNA reads TGTGCCACCAGTGATTTGGACGTCGCCGCTGAAGCTTTCTTT. It specifies CATSDLDVAAEAFF.

This chain connects TRBV7-6 to TRBJ1-1; TRBD1 matches at 10 bases. Unmatched junction bases numbered 3, after V lost 5 bases and J lost 6 bases. Germline values: CDR1 SGHVS, CDR2 FNYEAQ. The CDR3 consists of 13 residues. The CDR3 bases are TGTGCCAGCAGCCCCGGACAGGGGGCTGAAGCTTTCTTT. Its translation is CASSPGQGAEAFF. The whole variable domain, filled in from reference TRBV7-6 and TRBJ1-1, reads GAGVSQSPRYKVTKRGQDVALRCDPISGHVSLYWYRQALGQGPEFLTYFNYEAQQDKSGLPNDRFSAERPEGSISTLTIQRTEQRDSAMYRCASSPGQGAEAFFGQGTRLTVV.